The 8 T cell receptor beta chains in this list originate from one sample, sequenced in a study of cytomegalovirus exposure and HLA in healthy donors. TCRdb's copy holds only in-frame clones and misses some; the assay was immunoSEQ multiplex PCR. The sample shows about 160,000 clones, about 90% of them seen only once. The sequencing sample was made of PBMCs. These receptors were obtained from a man between 18 and 35 years old in good health and CMV-seropositive.

This clone was observed a few times. The rearrangement uses TRBV7-9 and TRBJ2-7, with TRBD1 identical over 7 bases. Germline CDR1 SEHNR, CDR2 FQNEAQ (reference sequence). The trim removed 6 bases at V and 7 bases at J, leaving 15 bases unmatched. The CDR3 runs 15 residues. The chain's CDR3 is CASSPISYSGGEQYF. The CDR3 nucleotides are TGTGCCAGCAGTCCCATTTCGTACTCAGGGGGAGAGCAGTACTTC. The complete variable domain, with remaining parts taken from reference TRBV7-9 and TRBJ2-7, reads DTGVSQNPRHKITKRGQNVTFRCDPISEHNRLYWYRQTLGQGPEFLTYFQNEAQLEKSRLLSDRFSAERPKGSFSTLEIQRTEQGDSAMYLCASSPISYSGGEQYFGPGTRLTVT.

The chain has TRBV9 and TRBJ2-3; 7 nucleotides match TRBD2. The V gene end was trimmed by 1 base and the J gene end by 0 bases; junction bases not matched to a gene: 5. The CDR3 totals 16 residues. CDR1 is SGDLS and CDR2 is YYNGEE in the germline V gene. The CDR3 sequence is CASSVSGTPSTDTQYF. DNA of the CDR3: TGTGCCAGCAGCGTAAGCGGGACCCCTAGCACAGATACGCAGTATTTT.

The CDR3 DNA is TGTGCCAGCAGTGACATAGCGGGAGGGGGGAATGAGCAGTTCTTC. Protein product: CASSDIAGGGNEQFF. The chain recombines TRBV6-4 with TRBJ2-1, with 11 bases lining up with TRBD2. Looked up from germline, CDR1 is MRHNA and CDR2 is SNTAGT. The trim removed 2 bases at V and 7 bases at J, leaving 4 bases unmatched. CDR3 size: 15 residues.

V usage is TRBV7-6 and J usage is TRBJ1-1; 9 nucleotides align to TRBD1. V was pared by 5 bases and J by 3 bases, with 10 bases of the junction left unmatched. Germline lookup yields CDR1 SGHVS and CDR2 FNYEAQ. The CDR3 contains 16 residues. The CDR3 loop reads CASSPRTGGFDTEAFF. CDR3 sequence (DNA): TGTGCCAGCAGCCCCCGAACAGGGGGCTTTGACACTGAAGCTTTCTTT.

This chain links TRBV29-1 with TRBJ1-4; TRBD1 might be the D (5 bases). The CDR3 is made up of 14 amino acids. Trimming left V 3 bases short and J 5 bases short, with 13 bases between. Germline V lookup: CDR1 SQVTM, CDR2 ANQGSEA. For the CDR3, the DNA is TGCAGCGTTGACGTGGGGGGGAAGAATGAAAAACTGTTTTTT. Translated: CSVDVGGKNEKLFF.

This chain links TRBV19 with TRBJ2-7, with 9 bases aligning to TRBD2. The CDR3 consists of 18 residues. V lost 5 bases and J lost 0; bases outside the gene matches: 14. In germline, CDR1 is LNHDA, CDR2 SQIVND (reference sequence). The CDR3 nucleotides read TGTGCCAGTAGTGGTCCCCGCCTGACTAGCGGTTCCTCCTACGAGCAGTACTTC. This codes for CASSGPRLTSGSSYEQYF.

The rearrangement links TRBV14 to TRBJ1-1, with unresolved D. Trimming pared 2 bases from V and 5 bases from J, leaving 12 bases between. In germline, CDR1 is SGHDN, CDR2 FVKESK. The CDR3 contains 14 residues. CDR3 sequence reads: CASSQYGGSTEAFF. Written as DNA, the CDR3 is TGTGCCAGCAGCCAATACGGAGGCAGTACTGAAGCTTTCTTT.

For this clone: The sample holds other DNA sequences that translate to the same CDR3. J is TRBJ2-1 and V is TRBV5-1, with TRBD1 identical over 9 bases. Trimming cost V 4 bases and J 4 bases; bases outside gene matches: 3. CDR3 length equals 14 residues. Germline V gives CDR1 SGHRS, CDR2 YFSETQ. This CDR3 reads CASSPGQGYNEQFF. DNA of the CDR3: TGCGCCAGCAGCCCTGGACAGGGGTACAATGAGCAGTTCTTC. The entire variable domain, with the rest obtained from reference TRBV5-1 and TRBJ2-1, is as follows: KAGVTQTPRYLIKTRGQQVTLSCSPISGHRSVSWYQQTPGQGLQFLFEYFSETQRNKGNFPGRFSGRQFSNSRSEMNVSTLELGDSALYLCASSPGQGYNEQFFGPGTRLTVL.